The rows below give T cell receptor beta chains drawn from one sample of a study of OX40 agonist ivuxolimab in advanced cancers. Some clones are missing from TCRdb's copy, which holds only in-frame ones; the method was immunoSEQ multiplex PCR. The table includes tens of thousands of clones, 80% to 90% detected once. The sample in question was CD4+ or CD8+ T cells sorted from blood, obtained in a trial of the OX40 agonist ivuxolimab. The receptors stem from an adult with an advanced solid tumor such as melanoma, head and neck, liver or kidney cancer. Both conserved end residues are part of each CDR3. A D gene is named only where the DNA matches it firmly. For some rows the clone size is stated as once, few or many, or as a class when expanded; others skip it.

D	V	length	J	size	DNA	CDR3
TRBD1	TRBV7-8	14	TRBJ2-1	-	TGTGCCAGCAGCTTGGGGACAGGGGTCAATGAGCAGTTCTTC	CASSLGTGVNEQFF
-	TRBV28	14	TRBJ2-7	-	TGTGCCAGCAGTTTCTTTAGCGGATCCTACGAGCAGTACTTC	CASSFFSGSYEQYF
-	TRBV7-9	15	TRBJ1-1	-	TGTGCCAGCAGCCCAAGAGGGGCGGGGGAAATTGAAGCTTTCTTT	CASSPRGAGEIEAFF
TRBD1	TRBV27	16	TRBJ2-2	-	TGTGCCAGCAGCTTGGGACAGGGGGATGCGGGCGGGGAGCTGTTTTTT	CASSLGQGDAGGELFF
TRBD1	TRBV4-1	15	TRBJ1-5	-	TGCGCCAGCAGCCAAGGGCAGGGGGGATCCCAGCCCCAGCATTTT	CASSQGQGGSQPQHF
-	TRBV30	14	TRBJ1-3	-	TGTGCCTGGGACACAGGCGACTCTGGAAACACCATATATTTT	CAWDTGDSGNTIYF
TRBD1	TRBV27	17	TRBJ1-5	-	TGTGCCAGCGGGACAGACCTACAGACCTTTTACAATCAGCCCCAGCATTTT	CASGTDLQTFYNQPQHF
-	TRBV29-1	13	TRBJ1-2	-	TGCAGCGTTGAAGAGCACGGGACCTATGGCTACACCTTC	CSVEEHGTYGYTF
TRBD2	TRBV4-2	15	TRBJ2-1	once	TGTGCCAGCAGCCATCGGGACTACCTGACCAATGAGCAGTTCTTC	CASSHRDYLTNEQFF
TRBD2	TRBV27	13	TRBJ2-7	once	TGTGCCAGCGGAGCGGGAGTTCTCTACGAGCAGTACTTC	CASGAGVLYEQYF
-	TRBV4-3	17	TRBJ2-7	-	TGCGCCAGCAGCCAAGATCTATCTAGGCTAAATTCCTACGAGCAGTACTTC	CASSQDLSRLNSYEQYF
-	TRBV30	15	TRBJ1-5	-	TGTGCCTGGAGTGAGGGAGACAGCGGACATCAGCCCCAGCATTTT	CAWSEGDSGHQPQHF
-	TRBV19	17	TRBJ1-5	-	TGTGCCAGTAGTCTTTGGGGAGGGGGTTTTGCAAATCAGCCCCAGCATTTT	CASSLWGGGFANQPQHF
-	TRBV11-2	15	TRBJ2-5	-	TGTGCCAGCAGCCCCCGGGACAACCGACAAGAGACCCAGTACTTC	CASSPRDNRQETQYF
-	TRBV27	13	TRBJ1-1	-	TGTGCCAGCAGTCCCTACCAGGGGACTGAAGCTTTCTTT	CASSPYQGTEAFF
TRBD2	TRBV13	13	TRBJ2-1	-	TGTGCCAGCAGCGCCCCGGGGGGAAATGAGCAGTTCTTC	CASSAPGGNEQFF
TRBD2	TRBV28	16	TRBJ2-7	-	TGTGCCAGCAGTCTGCTGGGACTAGCGACGATCTACGAGCAGTACTTC	CASSLLGLATIYEQYF
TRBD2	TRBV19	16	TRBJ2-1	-	TGTGCCAGTAGTTTCTTAGCGGGGGGTTCCTACAATGAGCAGTTCTTC	CASSFLAGGSYNEQFF
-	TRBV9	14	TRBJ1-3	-	TGTGCCAGCAGCGTAGAGGGTTCCGGAAACACCATATATTTT	CASSVEGSGNTIYF
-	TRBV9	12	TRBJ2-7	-	TGTGCCAGCAGTCAGACGGGCAACGAGCAGTACTTC	CASSQTGNEQYF
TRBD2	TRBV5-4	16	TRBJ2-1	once	TGTGCCAGCAGCTTTATAGGCGGGGGGGAGTCCAATGAGCAGTTCTTC	CASSFIGGGESNEQFF
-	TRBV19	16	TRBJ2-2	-	TGTGCCAGTAGCATGGGAGGGGGAGGCTACACCGGGGAGCTGTTTTTT	CASSMGGGGYTGELFF
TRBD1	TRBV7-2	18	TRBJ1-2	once	TGTGCCAGCAGCTTAGCCCCGGGACAGGGGGTCAGGAACTATGGCTACACCTTC	CASSLAPGQGVRNYGYTF
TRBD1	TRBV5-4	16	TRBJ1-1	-	TGTGCCAGCAGCCCCGGGACAGGGGGAGTTAACACTGAAGCTTTCTTT	CASSPGTGGVNTEAFF
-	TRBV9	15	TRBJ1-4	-	TGTGCCAGCAGCGCCGTGGGGGTAACTAATGAAAAACTGTTTTTT	CASSAVGVTNEKLFF
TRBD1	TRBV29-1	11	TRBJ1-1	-	TGCAGCGGGGGACAGGGGGCTGAAGCTTTCTTT	CSGGQGAEAFF
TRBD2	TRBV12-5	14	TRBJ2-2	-	TGTGCTAGTGGTTTACTAGCGGGGGCCGGGGAGCTGTTTTTT	CASGLLAGAGELFF
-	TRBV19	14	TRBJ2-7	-	TGTGCCAGTAGTTGGGGGGGGCAGGGCCACGAGCAGTACTTC	CASSWGGQGHEQYF
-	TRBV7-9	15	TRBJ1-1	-	TGTGCCAGCAGCTCCGCACAGGGTAAAGATACTGAAGCTTTCTTT	CASSSAQGKDTEAFF
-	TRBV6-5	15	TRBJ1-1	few	TGTGCCAGCAGTTATCAGCCCGACGTGAACACTGAAGCTTTCTTT	CASSYQPDVNTEAFF
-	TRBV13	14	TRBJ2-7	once	TGTGCCAGCAGTTCGGGGAGTGCCACCTACGAGCAGTACTTC	CASSSGSATYEQYF
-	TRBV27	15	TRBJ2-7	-	TGTGCCAGCAGTTTTAGGGGTGGTAGGATCTACGAGCAGTACTTC	CASSFRGGRIYEQYF
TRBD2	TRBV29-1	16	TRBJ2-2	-	TGCAGCGTTGAAGACCGGGGGGTTTACGCCACCGGGGAGCTGTTTTTT	CSVEDRGVYATGELFF
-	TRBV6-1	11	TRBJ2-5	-	TGTGCCAGCAGTTACGTCGGGGAGCAGTACTTC	CASSYVGEQYF
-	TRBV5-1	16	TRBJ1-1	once	TGCGCCAGCAGCCCCGGGCGGGGGGCCAATGCCACTGAAGCTTTCTTT	CASSPGRGANATEAFF
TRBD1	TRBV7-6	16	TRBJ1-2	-	TGTGCCAGCAGCTTATCGCCGGGACAGGGGGCGCTTGGCTACACCTTC	CASSLSPGQGALGYTF
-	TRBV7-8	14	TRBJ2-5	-	TGTGCCAGCAGCTTAGTGGGCTTTCAAGAGACCCAGTACTTC	CASSLVGFQETQYF
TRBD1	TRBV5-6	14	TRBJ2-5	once	TGTGCCAGCAGCTTTGGGACAGGGCGAGAGACCCAGTACTTC	CASSFGTGRETQYF
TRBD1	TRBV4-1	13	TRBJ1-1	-	TGCGCCAGCAGCCAAGCCGGGACAGCGGAAGCTTTCTTT	CASSQAGTAEAFF
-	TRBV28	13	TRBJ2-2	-	TGTGCCAGCAGTTTGGGGGCGTCCGGGGAGCTGTTTTTT	CASSLGASGELFF
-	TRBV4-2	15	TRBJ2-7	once	TGTGCCAGCAGCCAAGAAGAGGCAGCCACCTACGAGCAGTACTTC	CASSQEEAATYEQYF
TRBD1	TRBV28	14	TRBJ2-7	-	TGTGCCAGCACCTATGGACAGGGAGAAGACGAGCAGTACTTC	CASTYGQGEDEQYF
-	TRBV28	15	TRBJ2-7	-	TGTGCCAGCAGTTTGAATCGGGGCCCTGACTACGAGCAGTACTTC	CASSLNRGPDYEQYF
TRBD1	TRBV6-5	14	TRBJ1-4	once	TGTGCCAGCAGTTCGGGACAGCCAAAGGAAAAACTGTTTTTT	CASSSGQPKEKLFF
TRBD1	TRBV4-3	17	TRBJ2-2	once	TGCGCCAGCAGCCCTGGGACAGCAGGCCTGAACACCGGGGAGCTGTTTTTT	CASSPGTAGLNTGELFF
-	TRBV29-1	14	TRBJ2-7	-	TGCAGCGTTGAAGTTCCAGGGACCTCCTACGAGCAGTACTTC	CSVEVPGTSYEQYF
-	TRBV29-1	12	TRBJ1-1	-	TGCAGCGTTTATCTAACAGGGACTGAAGCTTTCTTT	CSVYLTGTEAFF
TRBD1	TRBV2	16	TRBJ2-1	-	TGTGCCAGCAGTTATAGACAGGGGATAAAGTACAATGAGCAGTTCTTC	CASSYRQGIKYNEQFF
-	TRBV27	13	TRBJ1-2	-	TGTGCCAGCACTCTTGGGCCGGGCATGGGCTACACCTTC	CASTLGPGMGYTF